These 15 T cell receptor beta chains were all obtained from the same sample, sequenced in a study of post-analysis software for immune sequencing data. Study-wide results and caveats: Patients had higher frequencies than controls of about 5 TRBV segments, including TRBV5-6, TRBV5-1 and TRBV20-1.

These receptors lack a known antigen. Incorporated into the TCR beta cDNA libraries were unique molecular identifiers, which served to reduce PCR and sequencing biases. TCRdb re-analysed the PCR reads in MiXCR, keeping a single row per CDR3 protein. The table records 650,000 to 850,000 distinct CDR3 sequences, approximately 50% of them present only once. Material: blood. The origin of the receptors is a girl aged 5-17 years with multiple sclerosis.

In this sample, this clonotype turned up many times. The genes are TRBV5-6 and TRBJ2-1; D is unclear. The CDR3 is 11 residues long. From germline, CDR1 is SGHDT and CDR2 YYEEEE. The V end lost 2 bases, the J end lost 6 bases, and 3 bases lay between the germline ends. CDR3 DNA sequence: TGTGCCAGCAGCTTCGCCAATGAGCAGTTCTTC. This codes for CASSFANEQFF.

The chain combines TRBV5-1 with TRBJ2-7; 7 nucleotides line up with TRBD1. Per germline, CDR1 SGHRS and CDR2 YFSETQ. The CDR3 runs 13 residues. V trimming: 5 bases; J trimming: 2 bases; junction bases outside the gene matches: 4. CDR3 protein: CASSTTGTYEQYF. The CDR3 bases are TGCGCCAGCAGTACGACAGGGACCTACGAGCAGTACTTC.

The rearrangement links TRBV3-1 to TRBJ2-3, with D maybe TRBD2 (5 bases). Germline V gene sequence: CDR1 LGHDT, CDR2 YNNKEL (reference sequence). The CDR3 spans 16 residues. V was clipped by 0 bases and J by 2 bases, with 12 bases between them. In DNA, the CDR3 is TGTGCCAGCAGCCAAGAATCGCTAGCTCTCACAGATACGCAGTATTTT. Its translation: CASSQESLALTDTQYF.

This clonotype has just a few counts. This sequence joins TRBV6-5 and TRBJ2-1, with 8 bases matching TRBD2. V trimming: 2 bases; J trimming: 8 bases; junction bases outside the gene matches: 8. Looked up from germline, CDR1 is MNHEY and CDR2 is SVGAGI. This CDR3 region has 15 residues. The CDR3 region is CASSYREGGSYEQFF. CDR3 bases: TGTGCCAGCAGTTACCGGGAGGGGGGTTCATATGAGCAGTTCTTC.

The V gene is TRBV7-2, the J gene TRBJ2-3; 7 bases are shared with TRBD2. The CDR3 sequence is 14 residues long. Germline trimming cut 5 bases from V and 4 bases from J; bases unmatched to any gene: 6. Germline values: CDR1 SGHTA, CDR2 FQGNSA. The CDR3 sequence: CASSPRAGPDTQYF. For the CDR3, the DNA is TGTGCCAGCAGCCCAAGAGCGGGGCCAGATACGCAGTATTTT.

The rearrangement links TRBV5-6 to TRBJ2-4, with D possibly matching TRBD1 (5 bases). This CDR3 comprises 18 residues. The V and J ends lost 3 bases and 0 bases respectively, with 19 bases between them. In germline, CDR1 is SGHDT, CDR2 YYEEEE. CDR3 loop: CASSSVSWGHIAKNIQYF. Written as DNA, the CDR3 is TGTGCCAGCAGCTCCGTCTCGTGGGGCCATATAGCCAAAAACATTCAGTACTTC.

The chain has TRBV9 and TRBJ2-2; D is unclear. CDR1 SGDLS and CDR2 YYNGEE come from the germline V gene. The V gene lost 0 bases and the J gene lost 8 bases, with 5 bases spanning the gap. There are 12 residues in the CDR3. The CDR3: CASSVVGGELFF. The DNA for the CDR3 is TGTGCCAGCAGCGTAGTTGGGGGGGAGCTGTTTTTT.

This clonotype was found a few times. V gene TRBV27 combines with J gene TRBJ1-2, with a weak D call TRBD1 (5 bases). The CDR3 covers 15 residues. CDR1 and CDR2 (germline): MNHEY, SMNVEV (reference sequence). Trimming cost V 4 bases and J 3 bases, with 15 bases left between them. CDR3 loop: CASSSATGTHYGYTF. CDR3 coding DNA: TGTGCCAGCAGTTCCGCTACCGGGACTCACTATGGCTACACCTTC.

This clonotype was counted only a few times. The rearrangement links TRBV4-1 to TRBJ2-4, with 11 nucleotides matching TRBD2. There are 18 residues in the CDR3. V trimming: 4 bases; J trimming: 0 bases; junction bases outside the gene matches: 8. In germline, CDR1 is MGHRA, CDR2 YSYEKL. The CDR3 here is CASSLGLAVTLAKNIQYF. CDR3 nucleotide sequence: TGCGCCAGCAGCCTGGGACTAGCGGTTACTCTAGCCAAAAACATTCAGTACTTC.

This sequence joins TRBV5-5 and TRBJ1-2; D gene unclear. This CDR3 is 14 amino acids long. CDR1 SGHKS and CDR2 YYEKEE come from the germline V gene (reference sequence). Trimming left V 2 bases short and J 0 bases short, with 8 bases between. DNA for the CDR3: TGTGCCAGCAGCTTTGGTTCCGCTAACTATGGCTACACCTTC. As protein: CASSFGSANYGYTF. The full variable domain, completed using reference TRBV5-5 and TRBJ1-2, is DAGVTQSPTHLIKTRGQQVTLRCSPISGHKSVSWYQQVLGQGPQFIFQYYEKEERGRGNFPDRFSARQFPNYSSELNVNALLLGDSALYLCASSFGSANYGYTFGSGTRLTVV.

This clonotype has a handful of counts. The chain has TRBV29-1 and TRBJ2-3; 12 nucleotides match TRBD2. Germline CDR1 reads SQVTM; CDR2 reads ANQGSEA. V was clipped by 3 bases and J by 1 base; unmatched bases: 11. The CDR3 consists of 18 residues. CDR3 region: CSVDRLAGVIHGTDTQYF. Written as DNA, the CDR3 is TGCAGCGTTGATCGACTAGCGGGAGTGATCCACGGCACAGATACGCAGTATTTT.

The chain couples TRBV7-8 to TRBJ2-5; D remains ambiguous. V lost 7 bases and J 5 bases, leaving 17 bases between the germline ends. In germline, CDR1 is SGHVS, CDR2 FQNEAQ. The CDR3 is made up of 14 amino acids. The DNA of the CDR3 is TGTGCCAGCACCCTGGGGAATAGCTATGAGACCCAGTACTTC. The encoded protein is CASTLGNSYETQYF.

The table lists this clonotype with a few counts. The J gene is TRBJ2-7, the V gene TRBV6-1, with D perhaps TRBD1 (7 bases). The CDR3 is 18 residues long. CDR1 is MNHNS, CDR2 SASEGT, per germline. Trimming left V 1 base short and J 1 base short, with 20 bases between. DNA for the CDR3: TGTGCCAGCAGTGAAGGCCTGGTCGGCGGGACAGCGTCCTACGAGCAGTACTTC. This gives the protein CASSEGLVGGTASYEQYF.

There are a few counts of this clonotype. V and J are TRBV5-6 and TRBJ2-7, with 8 nucleotides matching TRBD2. This CDR3 has 14 amino acids. Germline trimming cut 1 base from V and 2 bases from J; bases unmatched to any gene: 2. In germline, CDR1 is SGHDT, CDR2 YYEEEE. The CDR3 loop reads CASSLQGLAYEQYF. For the CDR3, the DNA is TGTGCCAGCAGCTTGCAGGGACTAGCCTACGAGCAGTACTTC.

The chain couples TRBV24-1 to TRBJ2-1; D is unclear. TRBJ2-7 matches the DNA end more closely, so the J call is doubtful. The CDR3 sequence is 15 residues long. CDR1 and CDR2 from the germline V gene are KGHDR and SFDVKD. The CDR3 spells CATSDRTNMYNEQYF. DNA for the CDR3: TGTGCCACCAGTGATAGGACCAACATGTACAATGAGCAGTACTTC.